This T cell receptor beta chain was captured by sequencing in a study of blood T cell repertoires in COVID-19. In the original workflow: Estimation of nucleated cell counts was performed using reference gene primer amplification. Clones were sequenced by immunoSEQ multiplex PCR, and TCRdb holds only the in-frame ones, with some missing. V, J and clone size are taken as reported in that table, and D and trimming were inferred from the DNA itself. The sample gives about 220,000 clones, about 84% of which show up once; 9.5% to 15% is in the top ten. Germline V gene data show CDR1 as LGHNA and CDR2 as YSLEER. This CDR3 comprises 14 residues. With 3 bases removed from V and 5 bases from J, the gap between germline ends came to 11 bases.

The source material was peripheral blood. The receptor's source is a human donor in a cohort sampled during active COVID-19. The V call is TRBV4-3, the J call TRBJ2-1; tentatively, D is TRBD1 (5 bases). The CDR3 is CASSHGQGNNEQFF. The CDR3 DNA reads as TGCGCCAGCAGCCACGGCCAGGGAAACAATGAGCAGTTCTTC.